Shown below are 21 T cell receptor beta chains from a single sample sequenced in a study of blood T cell repertoires in COVID-19. Sequencing used immunoSEQ multiplex PCR; TCRdb keeps in-frame clones, though not all of them. The sample lists about 180,000 clones; 84% were seen once. The sample taken for sequencing was peripheral blood. The receptors come from a human donor in a cohort sampled during active COVID-19.

The chain is built from TRBV5-6 and TRBJ1-4, with D possibly matching TRBD1 (6 bases). V was clipped by 3 bases and J by 8 bases, with 17 bases between them. The length of the CDR3 is 15 residues. Germline-derived CDR1 and CDR2 are SGHDT and YYEEEE. In nucleotides, the CDR3 is TGTGCCAGCAGCTATCCGACAGGCCGGGGCGAAAAACTGTTTTTT. Its protein is CASSYPTGRGEKLFF.

This clone has only a few counts. The V call is TRBV7-9, the J call TRBJ1-2; D is unresolved. The germline V gene has CDR1 SEHNR and CDR2 FQNEAQ (reference sequence). CDR3 length equals 15 residues. V lost 5 bases and J lost 2, with 15 bases in between. The DNA of the CDR3 is TGTGCCAGCAGCCCACTACTCTTCGGGAACTATGGCTACACCTTC. Translation gives CASSPLLFGNYGYTF.

The gene calls are TRBV9 and TRBJ1-1; maybe TRBD1 (6 bases). The CDR3 runs 14 residues. The germline V and J ends were trimmed by 4 bases and 3 bases, with 13 bases remaining between them. Germline values: CDR1 SGDLS, CDR2 YYNGEE. In nucleotides, the CDR3 is TGTGCCAGCAGCCTTACACAGGGAGACACTGAAGCTTTCTTT. It codes for CASSLTQGDTEAFF.

This clone came up a few times. This rearrangement joins TRBV30 to TRBJ1-2; 7 bases agree with TRBD1. The CDR3 runs to 13 residues. Germline loops: CDR1 GTSNPN, CDR2 SVGIG (reference sequence). Germline trimming cut 2 bases from V and 8 bases from J; bases unmatched to any gene: 8. The CDR3 nucleotides are TGTGCCTGGAGTCCGTCCCGACAGGGCGGCTACACCTTC. Its translation: CAWSPSRQGGYTF.

This chain joins TRBV5-8 and TRBJ1-4; the match to TRBD1 covers 10 bases. This CDR3 contains 14 residues. The ends lost 4 bases at V and 10 bases at J; junction bases unmatched: 7. Germline lookup yields CDR1 SGHTS and CDR2 YDEGEE. The chain's CDR3 is CASSLRDRGRKLFF. The CDR3, as DNA: TGTGCCAGCAGCCTGCGGGACAGGGGACGAAAACTGTTTTTT.

The J gene is TRBJ1-1, the V gene TRBV4-2, with a tentative D call TRBD1 (5 bases). Looked up from germline, CDR1 is LGHNA and CDR2 is YNFKEQ. V gave up 1 base and J gave up 4 bases, with 13 bases separating them. CDR3 size: 15 residues. The chain's CDR3 is CASSQVGRGGTEAFF. CDR3 coding DNA: TGTGCCAGCAGCCAAGTCGGCCGGGGGGGCACTGAAGCTTTCTTT.

This chain uses TRBV6-5 with TRBJ1-2; D not certain. This CDR3 has 14 residues. The germline V and J ends were trimmed by 4 bases and 8 bases, with 17 bases remaining between them. CDR1 MNHEY and CDR2 SVGAGI come from the germline V gene. CDR3 in amino acids: CASSWPGPGGGYTF. CDR3 in DNA: TGTGCCAGCAGTTGGCCAGGCCCTGGAGGAGGCTACACCTTC.

This clone appeared once. The chain has TRBV18 and TRBJ2-7; the match to TRBD2 covers 8 bases. This CDR3 contains 15 residues. The ends lost 3 bases at V and 7 bases at J; junction bases unmatched: 11. Germline V gives CDR1 KGHSH, CDR2 LQKENI. CDR3 DNA: TGTGCCAGCTCACCCGGGACTAGAGGCTTAAATGAGCAGTACTTC. Protein sequence: CASSPGTRGLNEQYF.

This clone has a single count. This chain uses TRBV4-1 with TRBJ1-5, with TRBD1 matching 9 bases. The germline CDR1 and CDR2 sequences are MGHRA and YSYEKL. The V segment lost 4 bases and the J segment 5 bases; nucleotides outside the gene matches: 12. This CDR3 spans 17 amino acids. The CDR3 here is CASSLGGTGKPYQPQHF. The CDR3 coding sequence is TGCGCCAGCAGCCTAGGCGGGACAGGGAAACCTTATCAGCCCCAGCATTTT.

J is TRBJ2-7 and V is TRBV7-9, with TRBD2 identical over 9 bases. V lost 1 base, J lost 3 bases, and 13 bases stayed unmatched. The CDR3 contains 18 residues. Germline V gene data show CDR1 as SEHNR and CDR2 as FQNEAQ (reference sequence). Here the CDR3 DNA reads TGTGCCAGCAGCTTAGGGCGAGCGGGGGGCTCACAGCTCTACGAGCAGTACTTC. It yields the protein CASSLGRAGGSQLYEQYF.

The chain has TRBV3-1 (or the pseudogene TRBV3-2) and TRBJ2-1; TRBD1 matches 9 bases. The CDR3 loop spans 15 amino acids. CDR1 LGHDT and CDR2 YNNKEL come from the germline V gene (reference sequence). Germline trimming cut 0 bases from V and 6 bases from J; bases unmatched to any gene: 3. CDR3 sequence reads: CASSQEGTGFNEQFF. The CDR3, as DNA: TGTGCCAGCAGCCAAGAGGGGACAGGGTTCAATGAGCAGTTCTTC.

V is TRBV27 and J is TRBJ2-7; weak D call: TRBD2 (5 bases). The CDR3 is 13 residues long. The germline V and J ends were trimmed by 4 bases and 7 bases, with 14 bases remaining between them. Germline V gene data show CDR1 as MNHEY and CDR2 as SMNVEV (reference sequence). The CDR3 region is CASSSSGPTEQYF. DNA for the CDR3: TGTGCCAGCAGTTCCAGCGGTCCTACGGAGCAGTACTTC.

V gene TRBV5-1 combines with J gene TRBJ1-4; no definite D call. Looked up from germline, CDR1 is SGHRS and CDR2 is YFSETQ. V was cut by 0 bases and J by 0 bases, with 9 bases left in between. The CDR3 totals 16 residues. CDR3 residues: CASSLVSRATNEKLFF. The CDR3, as DNA: TGCGCCAGCAGCTTGGTCAGCCGGGCAACTAATGAAAAACTGTTTTTT.

The chain combines TRBV3-1 (or the pseudogene TRBV3-2) with TRBJ2-5; weak D call: TRBD2 (6 bases). Germline-derived CDR1 and CDR2 are LGHDT and YNNKEL (reference sequence). The V and J ends lost 5 bases and 0 bases respectively, with 16 bases between them. This CDR3 is built from 16 residues. Here the CDR3 reads CASSRGLHANQETQYF. The DNA of the CDR3 is TGTGCCAGCAGCAGGGGACTTCATGCGAACCAAGAGACCCAGTACTTC.

V gene TRBV20-1 combines with J gene TRBJ1-4; weak D call: TRBD1 (5 bases). Germline CDR1 is DFQATT and CDR2 is SNEGSKA (reference sequence). This CDR3 region has 14 residues. V lost 3 bases and J lost 2, with 10 bases in between. The CDR3 nucleotides read TGCAGTGCTAGTGCTTCAGGGACTAATGAAAAACTGTTTTTT. It yields the protein CSASASGTNEKLFF.

Regarding this clone: This specimen includes other DNA sequences encoding the same CDR3. This rearrangement joins TRBV2 to TRBJ1-1; D might be TRBD1 (6 bases). CDR1 and CDR2 (germline): SNHLY, FYNNEI. The CDR3 contains 13 residues. V was pared by 6 bases and J by 0 bases, with 8 bases between. CDR3 coding DNA: TGTGCCAGCAGGGACAGCTTGAACACTGAAGCTTTCTTT. Protein: CASRDSLNTEAFF.

The genes are TRBV25-1 and TRBJ1-1; TRBD1 agrees at 8 bases. This CDR3 contains 15 residues. Germline lookup yields CDR1 MGHDK and CDR2 SYGVNS. V was clipped by 3 bases and J by 1 base; unmatched bases: 4. Written as DNA, the CDR3 is TGTGCCAGCAGTGATTTCGACAGGGGGAACACTGAAGCTTTCTTT. This codes for CASSDFDRGNTEAFF.

The V and J genes are TRBV7-2 and TRBJ2-7, with TRBD1 matching 9 bases. Germline V lookup: CDR1 SGHTA, CDR2 FQGNSA. V lost 4 bases, J lost 0 bases, and 4 bases stayed unmatched. The CDR3 length is 15 residues. CDR3 sequence (DNA): TGTGCCAGCAGCTCCCGGACAGGGGCCTCCTACGAGCAGTACTTC. This translates into CASSSRTGASYEQYF. Together with reference TRBV7-2 and TRBJ2-7, the CDR3 gives the full variable domain: GAGVSQSPSNKVTEKGKDVELRCDPISGHTALYWYRQSLGQGLEFLIYFQGNSAPDKSGLPSDRFSAERTGGSVSTLTIQRTQQEDSAVYLCASSSRTGASYEQYFGPGTRLTVT.

J is TRBJ2-1 and V is TRBV6-6, with 13 bases lining up with TRBD2. The CDR3 covers 18 residues. Germline-derived CDR1 and CDR2 are MNHNY and SVGAGI (reference sequence). V trimming: 5 bases; J trimming: 2 bases; junction bases outside the gene matches: 9. In nucleotides, the CDR3 is TGTGCCAGCAGTCGCCAGGTAGGGACTAGCGGGACCTACAATGAGCAGTTCTTC. The encoded protein is CASSRQVGTSGTYNEQFF.

With regard to this clone: Other DNA variants within this sample encode the same CDR3. This sequence joins TRBV4-1 and TRBJ1-2, with TRBD1 matching over 8 bases. The trim removed 4 bases at V and 5 bases at J, leaving 6 bases unmatched. The length of the CDR3 is 14 residues. CDR1 MGHRA and CDR2 YSYEKL come from the germline V gene. CDR3 sequence (DNA): TGCGCCAGCAGCCGCGGGACAGGAGGGTATGGCTACACCTTC. It specifies CASSRGTGGYGYTF.

This sequence joins TRBV3-1 (or the pseudogene TRBV3-2) and TRBJ2-7, with D maybe TRBD1 (6 bases). V was clipped by 4 bases and J by 1 base, with 11 bases between them. The germline V gene encodes CDR1 LGHDT and CDR2 YNNKEL (reference sequence). This CDR3 has 14 residues. The CDR3 bases are TGTGCCAGCAGCCCGATACAGGGTTCCTACGAGCAGTACTTC. It yields the protein CASSPIQGSYEQYF.